This T cell receptor beta chain was recorded in a study of blood T cell repertoires in COVID-19. The assay was immunoSEQ multiplex PCR, and TCRdb's table has in-frame clones only and misses some. The data hold over 150,000 clones, with approximately 83% observed a single time. CDR3 length: 15 residues. V was clipped by 3 bases and J by 4 bases, with 16 bases between them. Germline CDR1 is SGDLS and CDR2 is YYNGEE. This TCR was sampled from a woman aged 40 to 49 with COVID-19, enrolled during active disease. Sequences were obtained from peripheral blood. This chain uses TRBV9 with TRBJ1-1; perhaps TRBD1 as D (5 bases). The CDR3 loop reads CASSALTDAITEAFF. CDR3 nucleotide sequence: TGTGCCAGCAGCGCATTGACAGACGCTATCACTGAAGCTTTCTTT. The full variable domain, in which reference TRBV9 and TRBJ1-1 provide the parts outside the CDR3, is DSGVTQTPKHLITATGQRVTLRCSPRSGDLSVYWYQQSLDQGLQFLIQYYNGEERAKGNILERFSAQQFPDLHSELNLSSLELGDSALYFCASSALTDAITEAFFGQGTRLTVV.